This T cell receptor (beta chain) originates from a study of OX40 agonist ivuxolimab in advanced cancers. Study results and caveats: The average count of expanded clones was higher among CD8+ T cells than among CD4+.

Sequenced by immunoSEQ multiplex PCR; TCRdb stores in-frame clones only, minus some. The sample records about 110,000 clones, over 75% being singletons. In its sample, this clone was seen once. Its antigen remains unknown. V gave up 10 bases and J gave up 0 bases; unmatched junction bases: 4. Germline V gene lookup returns CDR1 MNHNS and CDR2 SASEGT. The CDR3 is made up of 14 amino acids. The sequence derives from an adult with an advanced solid tumor such as melanoma, head and neck, liver or kidney cancer. The J gene is TRBJ1-3, the V gene TRBV6-1, with 9 bases aligning to TRBD1. The source was CD4+ or CD8+ T cells sorted from blood, collected in a trial of the OX40 agonist ivuxolimab. CDR3 bases: TGTGCCATCCGGGACAGGGACTCTGGAAACACCATATATTTT. Amino acids: CAIRDRDSGNTIYF.